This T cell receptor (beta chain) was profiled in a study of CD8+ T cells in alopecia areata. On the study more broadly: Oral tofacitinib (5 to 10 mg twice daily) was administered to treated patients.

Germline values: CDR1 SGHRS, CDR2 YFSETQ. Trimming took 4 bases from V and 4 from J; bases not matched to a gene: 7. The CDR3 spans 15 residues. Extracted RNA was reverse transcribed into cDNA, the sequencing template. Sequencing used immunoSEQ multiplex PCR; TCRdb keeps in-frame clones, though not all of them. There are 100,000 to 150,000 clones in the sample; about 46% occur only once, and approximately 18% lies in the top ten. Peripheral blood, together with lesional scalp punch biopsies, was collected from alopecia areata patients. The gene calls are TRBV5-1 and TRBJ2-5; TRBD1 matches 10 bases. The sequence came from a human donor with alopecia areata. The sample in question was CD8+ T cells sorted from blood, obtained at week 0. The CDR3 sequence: CASSRGTGALETQYF. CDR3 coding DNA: TGCGCCAGCAGCAGGGGGACAGGGGCCCTAGAGACCCAGTACTTC.